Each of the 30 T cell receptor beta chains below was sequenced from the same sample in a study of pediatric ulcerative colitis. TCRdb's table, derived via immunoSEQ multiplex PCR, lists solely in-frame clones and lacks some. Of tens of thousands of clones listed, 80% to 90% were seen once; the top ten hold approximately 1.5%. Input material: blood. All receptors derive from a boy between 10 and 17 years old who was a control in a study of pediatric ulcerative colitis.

This CDR3 is CASSLNPRATNEKLFF. In nucleotides, the CDR3 is TGTGCCAGCAGCTTAAACCCCAGAGCAACTAATGAAAAACTGTTTTTT. The chain carries TRBV2 and TRBJ1-4, with D unresolved. V was shortened by 6 bases and J by 0 bases, with 14 bases between the two germline ends. The germline V gene encodes CDR1 SNHLY and CDR2 FYNNEI. This CDR3 has 16 residues.

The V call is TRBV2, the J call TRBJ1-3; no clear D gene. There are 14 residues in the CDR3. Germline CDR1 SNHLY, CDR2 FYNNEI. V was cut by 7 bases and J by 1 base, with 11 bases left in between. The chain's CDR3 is CASTDTGSGNTIYF. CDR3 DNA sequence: TGTGCCAGCACCGACACGGGATCTGGAAACACCATATATTTT.

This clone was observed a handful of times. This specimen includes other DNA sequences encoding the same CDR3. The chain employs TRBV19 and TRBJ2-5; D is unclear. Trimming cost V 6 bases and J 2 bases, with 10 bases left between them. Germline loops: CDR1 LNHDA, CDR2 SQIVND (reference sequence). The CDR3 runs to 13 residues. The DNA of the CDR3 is TGTGCCAGTAGCCCTGAAGGGCAAGAGACCCAGTACTTC. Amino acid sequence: CASSPEGQETQYF.

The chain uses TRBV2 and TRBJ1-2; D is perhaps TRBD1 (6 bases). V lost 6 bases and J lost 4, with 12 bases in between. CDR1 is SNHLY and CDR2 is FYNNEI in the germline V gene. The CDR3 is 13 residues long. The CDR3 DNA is TGTGCCAGCAGAGATCTACAGGGCTATGGCTACACCTTC. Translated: CASRDLQGYGYTF. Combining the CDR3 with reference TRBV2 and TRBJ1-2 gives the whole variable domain EPEVTQTPSHQVTQMGQEVILRCVPISNHLYFYWYRQILGQKVEFLVSFYNNEISEKSEIFDDQFSVERPDGSNFTLKIRSTKLEDSAMYFCASRDLQGYGYTFGSGTRLTVV.

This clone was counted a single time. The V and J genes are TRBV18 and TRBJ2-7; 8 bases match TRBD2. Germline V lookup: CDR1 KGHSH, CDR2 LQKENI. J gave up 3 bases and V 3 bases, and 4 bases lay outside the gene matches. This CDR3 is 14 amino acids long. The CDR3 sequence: CASSPAREVYEQYF. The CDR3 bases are TGTGCCAGCTCACCTGCGCGGGAGGTCTACGAGCAGTACTTC.

The CDR3 DNA is TGCGCCAGCAGCCAAGGGACGGGACAGGGGCTGGGAAACATTCAGTACTTC. Translated: CASSQGTGQGLGNIQYF. The chain employs TRBV4-3 and TRBJ2-4, with TRBD1 matching 10 bases. The germline CDR1 and CDR2 sequences are LGHNA and YSLEER. V lost 1 base to trimming and J lost 6 bases; unmatched junction nucleotides: 9. This CDR3 spans 17 amino acids.

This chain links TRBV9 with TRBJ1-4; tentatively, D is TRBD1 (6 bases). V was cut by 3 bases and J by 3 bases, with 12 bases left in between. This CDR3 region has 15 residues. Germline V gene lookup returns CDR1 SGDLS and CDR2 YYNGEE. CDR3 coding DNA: TGTGCCAGCAGCGCTTCAGGGGCACCTAATGAAAAACTGTTTTTT. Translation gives CASSASGAPNEKLFF.

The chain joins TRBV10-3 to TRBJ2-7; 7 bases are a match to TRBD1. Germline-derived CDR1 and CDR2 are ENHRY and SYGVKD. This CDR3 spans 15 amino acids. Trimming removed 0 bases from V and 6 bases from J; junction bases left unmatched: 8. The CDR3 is CAISESLQTGLEQYF. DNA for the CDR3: TGTGCCATCAGTGAGTCCCTCCAGACAGGGCTCGAGCAGTACTTC.

The CDR3 bases are TGTGCCAGCAGCCGCGACTCTGGCGAGAACACCGGGGAGCTGTTTTTT. Its translation: CASSRDSGENTGELFF. This chain uses TRBV9 with TRBJ2-2; no clear D gene. The CDR3 runs 16 residues. Trimming pared 4 bases from V and 1 base from J, leaving 14 bases between. Germline CDR1 is SGDLS and CDR2 is YYNGEE.

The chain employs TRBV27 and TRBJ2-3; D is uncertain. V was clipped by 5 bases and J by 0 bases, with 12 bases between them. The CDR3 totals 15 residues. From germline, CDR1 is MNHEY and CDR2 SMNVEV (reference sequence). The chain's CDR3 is CASSAQLPSTDTQYF. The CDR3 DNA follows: TGTGCCAGCAGTGCGCAACTCCCTAGCACAGATACGCAGTATTTT.

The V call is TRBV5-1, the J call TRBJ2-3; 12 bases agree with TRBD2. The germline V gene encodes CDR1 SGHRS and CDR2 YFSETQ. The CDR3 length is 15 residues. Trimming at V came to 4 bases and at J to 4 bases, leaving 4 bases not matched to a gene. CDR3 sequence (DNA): TGCGCCAGCAGCCTAGGGACTAGCGGGCCAGATACGCAGTATTTT. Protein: CASSLGTSGPDTQYF.

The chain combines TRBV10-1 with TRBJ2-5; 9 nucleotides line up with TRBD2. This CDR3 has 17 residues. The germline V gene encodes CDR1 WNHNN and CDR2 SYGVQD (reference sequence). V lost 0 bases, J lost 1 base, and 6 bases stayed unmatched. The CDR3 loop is CASSESEETSGQETQYF. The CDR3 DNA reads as TGCGCCAGCAGTGAGTCGGAAGAGACTAGCGGCCAAGAGACCCAGTACTTC.

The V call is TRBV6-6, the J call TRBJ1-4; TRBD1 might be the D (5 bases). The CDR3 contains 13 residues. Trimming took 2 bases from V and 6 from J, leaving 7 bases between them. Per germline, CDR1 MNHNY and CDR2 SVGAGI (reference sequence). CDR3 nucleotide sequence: TGTGCCAGCAGTTACACAGGAGATGAAAAACTGTTTTTT. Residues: CASSYTGDEKLFF.

CDR3 sequence: CASQVETNYGYTF. DNA of the CDR3: TGTGCCAGCCAGGTGGAGACTAACTATGGCTACACCTTC. The V gene is TRBV6-1, the J gene TRBJ1-2; D uncertain. The germline V gene has CDR1 MNHNS and CDR2 SASEGT. The CDR3 covers 13 residues. Deletions cut 8 bases from V and 0 bases from J, with 10 bases between.

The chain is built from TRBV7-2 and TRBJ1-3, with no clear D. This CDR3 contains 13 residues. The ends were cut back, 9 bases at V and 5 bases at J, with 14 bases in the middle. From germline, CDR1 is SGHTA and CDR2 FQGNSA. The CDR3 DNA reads TGTGCCAGTGGACTGTTACCACGAAACACCATATATTTT. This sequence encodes CASGLLPRNTIYF.

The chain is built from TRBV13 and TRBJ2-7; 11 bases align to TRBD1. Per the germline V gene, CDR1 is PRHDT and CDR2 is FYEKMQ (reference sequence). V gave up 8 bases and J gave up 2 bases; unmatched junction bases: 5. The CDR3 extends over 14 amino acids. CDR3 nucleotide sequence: TGTGCCAGCTCGGGACAGGGGGTTACCTACGAGCAGTACTTC. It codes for CASSGQGVTYEQYF.

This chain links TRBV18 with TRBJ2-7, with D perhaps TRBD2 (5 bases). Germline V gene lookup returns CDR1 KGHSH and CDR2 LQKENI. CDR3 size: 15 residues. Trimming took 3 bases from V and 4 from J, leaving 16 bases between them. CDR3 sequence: CASSPPSSGDYEQYF. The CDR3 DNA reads TGTGCCAGCTCACCGCCATCTTCCGGGGATTACGAGCAGTACTTC.

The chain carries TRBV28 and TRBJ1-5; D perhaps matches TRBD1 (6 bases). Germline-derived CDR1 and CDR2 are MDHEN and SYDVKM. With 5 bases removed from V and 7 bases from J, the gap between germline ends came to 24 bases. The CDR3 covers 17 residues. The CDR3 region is CASSPAPGHPLGQPQHF. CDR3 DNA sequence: TGTGCCAGCAGTCCAGCTCCGGGACATCCCCTCGGGCAGCCCCAGCATTTT. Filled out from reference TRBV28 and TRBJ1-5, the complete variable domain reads DVKVTQSSRYLVKRTGEKVFLECVQDMDHENMFWYRQDPGLGLRLIYFSYDVKMKEKGDIPEGYSVSREKKERFSLILESASTNQTSMYLCASSPAPGHPLGQPQHFGDGTRLSIL.

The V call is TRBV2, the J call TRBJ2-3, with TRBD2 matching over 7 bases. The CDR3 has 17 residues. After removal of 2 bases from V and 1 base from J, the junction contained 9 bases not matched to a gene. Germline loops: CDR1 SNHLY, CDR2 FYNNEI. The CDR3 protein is CASSELASGEGTDTQYF. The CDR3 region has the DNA TGTGCCAGCAGTGAATTGGCCAGCGGGGAAGGCACAGATACGCAGTATTTT. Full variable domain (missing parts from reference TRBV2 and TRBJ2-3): EPEVTQTPSHQVTQMGQEVILRCVPISNHLYFYWYRQILGQKVEFLVSFYNNEISEKSEIFDDQFSVERPDGSNFTLKIRSTKLEDSAMYFCASSELASGEGTDTQYFGPGTRLTVL.

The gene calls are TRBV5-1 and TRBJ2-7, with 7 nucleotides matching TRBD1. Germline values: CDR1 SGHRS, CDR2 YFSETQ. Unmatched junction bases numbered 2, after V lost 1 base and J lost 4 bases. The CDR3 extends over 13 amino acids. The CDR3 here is CASSLQGVYEQYF. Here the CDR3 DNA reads TGCGCCAGCAGCTTGCAGGGGGTTTACGAGCAGTACTTC.

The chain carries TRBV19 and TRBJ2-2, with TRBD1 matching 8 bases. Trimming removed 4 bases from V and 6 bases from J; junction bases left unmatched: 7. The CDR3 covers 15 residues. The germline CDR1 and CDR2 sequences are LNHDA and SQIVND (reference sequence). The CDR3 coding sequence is TGTGCCAGTAGTAAGGACAGGGACTTTGCCGGGGAGCTGTTTTTT. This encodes CASSKDRDFAGELFF.

The CDR3 loop reads CASSLEAGGVYGYTF. The CDR3 DNA reads TGTGCCAGCAGCTTAGAGGCAGGGGGCGTCTATGGCTACACCTTC. This rearrangement joins TRBV7-6 to TRBJ1-2, with 8 bases lining up with TRBD1. The CDR3 loop spans 15 amino acids. The germline V gene encodes CDR1 SGHVS and CDR2 FNYEAQ. The J segment lost 4 bases and the V segment lost 1 base, leaving 5 bases of the junction unmatched. The complete variable domain, with remaining parts taken from reference TRBV7-6 and TRBJ1-2, reads GAGVSQSPRYKVTKRGQDVALRCDPISGHVSLYWYRQALGQGPEFLTYFNYEAQQDKSGLPNDRFSAERPEGSISTLTIQRTEQRDSAMYRCASSLEAGGVYGYTFGSGTRLTVV.

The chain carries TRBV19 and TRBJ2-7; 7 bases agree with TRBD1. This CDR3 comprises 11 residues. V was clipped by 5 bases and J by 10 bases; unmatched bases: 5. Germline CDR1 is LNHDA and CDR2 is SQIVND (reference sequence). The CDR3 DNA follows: TGTGCCAGTAGTGCAGACAGGGACCAGTACTTC. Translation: CASSADRDQYF. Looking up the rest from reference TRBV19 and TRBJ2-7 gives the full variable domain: DGGITQSPKYLFRKEGQNVTLSCEQNLNHDAMYWYRQDPGQGLRLIYYSQIVNDFQKGDIAEGYSVSREKKESFPLTVTSAQKNPTAFYLCASSADRDQYFGPGTRLTVT.

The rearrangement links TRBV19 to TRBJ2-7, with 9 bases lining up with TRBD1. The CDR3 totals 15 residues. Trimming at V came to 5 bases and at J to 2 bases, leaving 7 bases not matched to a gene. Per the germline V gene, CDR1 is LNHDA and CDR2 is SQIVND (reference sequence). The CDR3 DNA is TGTGCCAGTAGTTCCCCGGGACAGGGCCCCTACGAGCAGTACTTC. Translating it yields CASSSPGQGPYEQYF.

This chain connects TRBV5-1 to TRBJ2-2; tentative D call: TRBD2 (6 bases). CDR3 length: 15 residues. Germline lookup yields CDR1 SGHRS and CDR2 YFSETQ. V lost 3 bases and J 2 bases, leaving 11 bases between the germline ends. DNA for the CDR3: TGCGCCAGCAGCTCCGGGACTCTAAACACCGGGGAGCTGTTTTTT. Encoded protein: CASSSGTLNTGELFF.

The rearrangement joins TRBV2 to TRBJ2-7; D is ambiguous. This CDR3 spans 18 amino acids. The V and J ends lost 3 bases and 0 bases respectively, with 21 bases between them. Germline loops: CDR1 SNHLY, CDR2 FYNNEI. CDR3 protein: CASSEGVERLASSYEQYF. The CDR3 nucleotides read TGTGCCAGCAGTGAGGGTGTGGAGAGACTTGCCAGCTCCTACGAGCAGTACTTC.

The CDR3 is CASSAGTSGDEAAGELFF. The CDR3 coding sequence is TGTGCCAGCAGCGCAGGGACTAGCGGGGACGAAGCGGCCGGGGAGCTGTTTTTT. The rearrangement uses TRBV6-4 and TRBJ2-2, with 13 nucleotides matching TRBD2. This CDR3 is 18 amino acids long. Germline CDR1 MRHNA, CDR2 SNTAGT. V shed 6 bases, J shed 6 bases, and the junction held 13 bases outside the gene matches.

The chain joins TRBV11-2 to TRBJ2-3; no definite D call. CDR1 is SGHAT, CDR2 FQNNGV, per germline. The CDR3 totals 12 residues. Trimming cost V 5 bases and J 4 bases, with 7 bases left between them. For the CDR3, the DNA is TGTGCCAGCAGCGCAGCGTCAGATACGCAGTATTTT. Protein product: CASSAASDTQYF. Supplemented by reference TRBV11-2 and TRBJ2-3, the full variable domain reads EAGVAQSPRYKIIEKRQSVAFWCNPISGHATLYWYQQILGQGPKLLIQFQNNGVVDDSQLPKDRFSAERLKGVDSTLKIQPAKLEDSAVYLCASSAASDTQYFGPGTRLTVL.

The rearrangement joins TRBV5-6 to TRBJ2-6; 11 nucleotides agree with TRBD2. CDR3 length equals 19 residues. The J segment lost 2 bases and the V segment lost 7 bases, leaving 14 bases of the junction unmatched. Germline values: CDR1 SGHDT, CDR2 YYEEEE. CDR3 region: CASAAFTLAGVAGANVLTF. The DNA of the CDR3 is TGTGCCAGCGCAGCCTTCACACTAGCGGGAGTGGCTGGGGCCAACGTCCTGACTTTC.

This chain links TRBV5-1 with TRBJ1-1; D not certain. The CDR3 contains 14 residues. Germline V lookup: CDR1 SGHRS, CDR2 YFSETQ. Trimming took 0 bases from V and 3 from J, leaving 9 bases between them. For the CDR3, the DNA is TGCGCCAGCAGCTTGGGTGAACAACACACTGAAGCTTTCTTT. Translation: CASSLGEQHTEAFF.